This T cell receptor beta chain was observed in a study of blood T cell repertoires in COVID-19 (TCRdb year 2020). About the full investigation: Samples covering the acute and convalescent phases of COVID-19 were provided by collaborators in the United States, Italy and Spain. The prospective study material was composed of cDNA or gDNA derived from T cells, B-cell-depleted T cells, or PBMCs. Subjects who had been exposed to COVID-19, were actively infected with it, or had recovered from it provided the deeply sampled blood TCRbeta repertoires that made up the dataset. The repertoires were made available in a free public database intended to serve as a resource for research on the immune response to SARS-CoV-2. The samples were drawn from the first 160 participants of the ongoing ImmuneRACE study and from under 1,500 subjects provided by 6 global collaborators. Nearly every sample came with metadata listing a de-identified subject ID, COVID-19 status, age in years and sex. HLA class I and class II types, where available, came from metadata supplied by the sample provider rather than from assay-based typing. The paper as a whole reports these results and caveats: The quantity of clinical and demographic metadata differed by source and by participant and was supplied without curation.

The immunoSEQ Assay, a bias-controlled multiplex PCR, was used to amplify TCRbeta CDR3 regions from genomic DNA. In the paper's pipeline: Nucleated cell counts per sample were estimated from amplification of reference gene primers within the assay. Sequence reads were collapsed and filtered to measure the absolute abundance of every unique TCRbeta CDR3 rearrangement. For each sample, productive Simpson clonality was calculated as the square root of Simpson's diversity index over productive rearrangements. TCRdb carries this immuneACCESS record with in-frame sequences only. Its versions omit some clonotypes, under half of them owing to an unresolved V gene in the studies checked, with the rest unexplained. Clone size and the V and J calls come from that table; the DNA yielded D and trimming. The sample table holds 150,000 to 200,000 clones, of which roughly four fifths were seen once. Of the sample, about 5% falls within the top ten clones.

The collaborating institutions used their own protocols to collect whole blood in K2EDTA tubes. For TCRbeta analysis, collaborator samples were shipped as frozen whole blood, as isolated PBMCs, or as DNA extracted from either sample type. A distance of 11 bases separates the germline ends of V and J, which lose 5 bases and 0 bases respectively. The CDR3 holds 15 amino acids from the cysteine to the phenylalanine. Only CDR3 DNA remains: 45 bases, in frame from the first base. According to the germline V gene (reference sequence), CDR1 reads SEHNR and CDR2 reads FQNEAQ. This clone was recorded once. Its target antigen remains unknown. It has no much larger one-base neighbor in the sample; base qualities were not kept. The same CDR3 is also encoded by other DNA sequences in this sample.

The sequenced sample was peripheral blood. This clonotype was obtained from a woman between 25 and 40 years old with acute or convalescent COVID-19. Recombination linked TRBV7-9 to TRBJ1-3; TRBD1 is a possible D gene, resting on 6 matching bases. CDR3 sequence: CASSPGTNSGNTIYF. The DNA reads TGTGCCAGCAGCCCCGGGACAAACTCTGGAAACACCATATATTTT.